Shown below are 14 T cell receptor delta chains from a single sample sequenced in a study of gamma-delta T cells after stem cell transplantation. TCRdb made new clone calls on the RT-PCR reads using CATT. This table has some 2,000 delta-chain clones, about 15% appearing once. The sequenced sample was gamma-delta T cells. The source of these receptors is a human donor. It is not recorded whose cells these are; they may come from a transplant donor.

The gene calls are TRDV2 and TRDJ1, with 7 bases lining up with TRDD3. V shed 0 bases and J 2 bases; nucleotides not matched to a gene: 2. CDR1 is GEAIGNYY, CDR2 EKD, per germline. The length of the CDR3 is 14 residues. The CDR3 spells CACDTLLGTDKLIF. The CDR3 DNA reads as TGTGCCTGTGACACCCTACTGGGGACCGATAAACTCATCTTT.

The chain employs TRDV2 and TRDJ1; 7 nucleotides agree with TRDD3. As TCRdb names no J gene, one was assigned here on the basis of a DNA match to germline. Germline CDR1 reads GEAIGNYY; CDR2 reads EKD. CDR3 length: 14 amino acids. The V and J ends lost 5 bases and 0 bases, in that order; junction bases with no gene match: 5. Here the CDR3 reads CACAKGDYTDKLIF. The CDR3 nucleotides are TGTGCCTGTGCGAAGGGGGATTACACCGATAAACTCATCTTT.

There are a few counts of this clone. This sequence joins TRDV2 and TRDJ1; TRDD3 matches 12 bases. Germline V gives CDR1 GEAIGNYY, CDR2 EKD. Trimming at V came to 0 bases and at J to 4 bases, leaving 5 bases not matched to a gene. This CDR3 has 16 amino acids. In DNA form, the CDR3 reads TGTGCCTGTGACACCCTGGGGGATACGGGGGGCGATAAACTCATCTTT. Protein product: CACDTLGDTGGDKLIF.

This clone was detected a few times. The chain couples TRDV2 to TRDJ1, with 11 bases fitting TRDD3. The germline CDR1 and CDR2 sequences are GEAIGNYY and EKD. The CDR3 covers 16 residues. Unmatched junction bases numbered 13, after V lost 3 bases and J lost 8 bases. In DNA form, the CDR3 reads TGTGCCTGTGACGACTCCTGGGGGATACAGACGGCGAAACTCATCTTT. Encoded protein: CACDDSWGIQTAKLIF.

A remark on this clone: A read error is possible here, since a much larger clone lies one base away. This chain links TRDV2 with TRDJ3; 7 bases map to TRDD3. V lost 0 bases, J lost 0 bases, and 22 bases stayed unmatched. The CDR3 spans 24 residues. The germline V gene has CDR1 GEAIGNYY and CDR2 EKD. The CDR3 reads CACDTVVGGSGGPGSSWDTRQMFF. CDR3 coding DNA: TGTGCCTGTGACACCGTCGTAGGGGGTTCTGGGGGCCCCGGGAGCTCCTGGGACACCCGACAGATGTTTTTC.

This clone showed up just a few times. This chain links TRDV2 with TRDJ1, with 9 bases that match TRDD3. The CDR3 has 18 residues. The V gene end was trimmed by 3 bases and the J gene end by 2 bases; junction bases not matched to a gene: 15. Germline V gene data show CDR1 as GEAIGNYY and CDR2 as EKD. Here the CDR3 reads CACDPLRGYAFTTDKLIF. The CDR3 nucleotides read TGTGCCTGTGACCCCCTACGGGGATACGCATTTACGACCGATAAACTCATCTTT.

The CDR3 nucleotides are TGTGCCTGTGACACCAGACAGAACGATAAACTCATCTTT. Protein: CACDTRQNDKLIF. The chain uses TRDV2 and TRDJ1; no clear D. The J gene is not listed in TCRdb, so it was assigned here from a DNA match to germline. Germline values: CDR1 GEAIGNYY, CDR2 EKD. The V gene lost 0 bases and the J gene lost 4 bases, with 8 bases spanning the gap. The CDR3 is made up of 13 amino acids.

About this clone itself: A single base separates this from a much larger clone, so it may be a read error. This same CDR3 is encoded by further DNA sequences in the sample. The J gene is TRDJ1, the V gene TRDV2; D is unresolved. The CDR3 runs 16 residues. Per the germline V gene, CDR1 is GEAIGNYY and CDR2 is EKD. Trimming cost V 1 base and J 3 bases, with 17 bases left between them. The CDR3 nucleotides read TGTGCCTGTGACACACTACTCCCCTCCGGGGCCGATAAACTCATCTTT. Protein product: CACDTLLPSGADKLIF.

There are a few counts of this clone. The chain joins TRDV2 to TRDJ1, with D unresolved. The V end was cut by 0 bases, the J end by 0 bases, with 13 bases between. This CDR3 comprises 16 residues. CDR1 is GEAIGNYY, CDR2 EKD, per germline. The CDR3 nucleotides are TGTGCCTGTGACACCCTTCTGGTTGCGTACACCGATAAACTCATCTTT. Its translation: CACDTLLVAYTDKLIF.

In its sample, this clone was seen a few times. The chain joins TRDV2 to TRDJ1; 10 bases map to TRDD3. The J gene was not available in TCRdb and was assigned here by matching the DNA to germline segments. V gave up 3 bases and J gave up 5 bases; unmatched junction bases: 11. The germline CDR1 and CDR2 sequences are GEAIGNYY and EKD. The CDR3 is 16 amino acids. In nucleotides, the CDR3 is TGTGCCTGTGACGCTTGGGGGATACAGGCGGGGGATAAACTCATCTTT. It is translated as CACDAWGIQAGDKLIF.

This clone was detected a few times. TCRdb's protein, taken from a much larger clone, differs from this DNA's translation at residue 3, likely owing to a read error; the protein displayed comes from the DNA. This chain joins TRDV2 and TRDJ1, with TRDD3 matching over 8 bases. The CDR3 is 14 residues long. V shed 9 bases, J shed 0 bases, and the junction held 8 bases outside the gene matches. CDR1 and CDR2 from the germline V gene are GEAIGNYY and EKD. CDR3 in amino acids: CARVLLGDTDKLIF. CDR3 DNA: TGTGCCCGCGTCTTACTGGGGGACACCGATAAACTCATCTTT.

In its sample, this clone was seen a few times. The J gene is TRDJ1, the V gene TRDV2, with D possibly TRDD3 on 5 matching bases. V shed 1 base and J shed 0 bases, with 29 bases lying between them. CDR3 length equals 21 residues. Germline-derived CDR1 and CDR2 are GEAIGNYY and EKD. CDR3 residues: CACDTMRAGPKPHKYTDKLIF. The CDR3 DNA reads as TGTGCCTGTGACACGATGAGGGCTGGGCCTAAGCCTCACAAGTACACCGATAAACTCATCTTT.

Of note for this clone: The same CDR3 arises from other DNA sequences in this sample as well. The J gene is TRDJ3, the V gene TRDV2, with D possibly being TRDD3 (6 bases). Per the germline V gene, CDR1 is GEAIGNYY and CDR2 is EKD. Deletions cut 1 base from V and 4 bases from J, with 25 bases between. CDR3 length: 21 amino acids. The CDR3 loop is CACDTLDRLGQPSWDTRQMFF. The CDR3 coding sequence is TGTGCCTGTGACACGCTTGACCGGCTGGGGCAGCCATCTTGGGACACCCGACAGATGTTTTTC.

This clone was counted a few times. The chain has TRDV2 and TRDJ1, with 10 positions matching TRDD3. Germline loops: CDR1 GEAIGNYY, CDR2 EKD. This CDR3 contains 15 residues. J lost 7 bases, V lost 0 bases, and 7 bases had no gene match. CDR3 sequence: CACDTLLGDSLKLIF. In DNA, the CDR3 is TGTGCCTGTGACACCTTACTGGGGGATTCCCTTAAACTCATCTTT.